These T cell receptor beta chains were read from a single sample in a study of circulating and synovial CD4+ cells in juvenile arthritis. Generated by immunoSEQ multiplex PCR, the TCRdb table keeps only in-frame clones and is missing some. The sample consists of about 16,000 clones, around nine tenths of them appearing once. Sequenced material: CD4+ T cells from blood. The source is a human donor with juvenile idiopathic arthritis. CDR3s include the opening cysteine and the closing phenylalanine or tryptophan. D genes are given only for firm matches. Clone size is given for some rows only: seen once, a few or many times, or a class if the clone is expanded.

d_gene: TRBD2; v_gene: TRBV10-3; abundance: NA; j_gene: TRBJ2-1; CDR3aa: CAISEFVGSGSVDEQFF; CDR3nt: TGTGCCATCAGTGAATTTGTTGGTAGCGGGAGCGTGGATGAGCAGTTCTTC
d_gene: NA; v_gene: TRBV27; abundance: once; j_gene: TRBJ1-5; CDR3aa: CASSFRWGRGNQPQHF; CDR3nt: TGTGCCAGCAGTTTTCGGTGGGGCCGGGGCAATCAGCCCCAGCATTTT
d_gene: NA; v_gene: TRBV2; abundance: NA; j_gene: TRBJ2-4; CDR3aa: CASREGQIHIQYF; CDR3nt: TGTGCCAGCAGAGAAGGACAGATACACATTCAGTACTTC
d_gene: NA; v_gene: TRBV30; abundance: NA; j_gene: TRBJ1-2; CDR3aa: CAWSPRGRPNYGYTF; CDR3nt: TGTGCCTGGAGTCCCCGAGGGAGGCCTAACTATGGCTACACCTTC
d_gene: NA; v_gene: TRBV27; abundance: NA; j_gene: TRBJ2-7; CDR3aa: CASSPWGRSYEQYF; CDR3nt: TGTGCCAGCTCACCCTGGGGGCGAAGCTACGAGCAGTACTTC
d_gene: NA; v_gene: TRBV13; abundance: few; j_gene: TRBJ2-3; CDR3aa: CASSLLPTDTQYF; CDR3nt: TGTGCCAGCAGCTTACTCCCGACAGATACGCAGTATTTT
d_gene: NA; v_gene: TRBV11-2; abundance: NA; j_gene: TRBJ1-1; CDR3aa: CASSLQGLGTEAFF; CDR3nt: TGTGCCAGCAGCTTACAGGGACTCGGCACTGAAGCTTTCTTT
d_gene: NA; v_gene: TRBV30; abundance: NA; j_gene: TRBJ1-4; CDR3aa: CAWKPGATNEKLFF; CDR3nt: TGTGCCTGGAAGCCAGGGGCAACTAATGAAAAACTGTTTTTT
d_gene: NA; v_gene: TRBV2; abundance: once; j_gene: TRBJ2-6; CDR3aa: CASSDPQGGPSGANVLTF; CDR3nt: TGTGCCAGCAGTGACCCACAAGGGGGTCCCTCTGGGGCCAACGTCCTGACTTTC
d_gene: NA; v_gene: TRBV28; abundance: NA; j_gene: TRBJ1-1; CDR3aa: CASSPIGLRGADTEAFF; CDR3nt: TGTGCCAGCAGCCCAATTGGCCTCAGGGGCGCAGACACTGAAGCTTTCTTT
d_gene: NA; v_gene: TRBV18; abundance: NA; j_gene: TRBJ2-1; CDR3aa: CASSPFSTEQFF; CDR3nt: TGTGCCAGCTCACCATTTAGCACCGAGCAGTTCTTC
d_gene: NA; v_gene: TRBV19; abundance: NA; j_gene: TRBJ1-2; CDR3aa: CASSIAGINGYTF; CDR3nt: TGTGCCAGTAGTATAGCGGGGATAAATGGCTACACCTTC
d_gene: NA; v_gene: TRBV4-3; abundance: NA; j_gene: TRBJ1-1; CDR3aa: CASSQVVMGGENTEAFF; CDR3nt: TGCGCCAGCAGCCAAGTCGTAATGGGAGGAGAGAACACTGAAGCTTTCTTT
d_gene: NA; v_gene: TRBV2; abundance: NA; j_gene: TRBJ2-1; CDR3aa: CASQGEVSYNEQFF; CDR3nt: TGTGCCTCGCAGGGGGAGGTTTCCTACAATGAGCAGTTCTTC
d_gene: TRBD1; v_gene: TRBV5-8; abundance: NA; j_gene: TRBJ1-2; CDR3aa: CASSLGLRQGADGYTF; CDR3nt: TGTGCCAGCAGCTTGGGTCTCCGACAGGGGGCTGATGGCTACACCTTC
d_gene: NA; v_gene: TRBV4-1; abundance: once; j_gene: TRBJ1-3; CDR3aa: CASSHVGGTGDSGNTIYF; CDR3nt: TGCGCCAGCAGCCACGTCGGGGGTACCGGGGACTCTGGAAACACCATATATTTT
d_gene: NA; v_gene: TRBV5-1; abundance: NA; j_gene: TRBJ2-3; CDR3aa: CASSRGGANTDTQYF; CDR3nt: TGCGCCAGCAGCAGGGGGGGGGCGAACACAGATACGCAGTATTTT
d_gene: TRBD2; v_gene: TRBV7-2; abundance: few; j_gene: TRBJ2-2; CDR3aa: CASSGSGRASGELFF; CDR3nt: TGTGCCAGCAGCGGTAGCGGGAGGGCGAGCGGGGAGCTGTTTTTT
d_gene: NA; v_gene: TRBV27; abundance: NA; j_gene: TRBJ1-2; CDR3aa: CASSWASLGGYTF; CDR3nt: TGTGCCAGCAGTTGGGCCAGCTTGGGTGGCTACACCTTC
d_gene: TRBD1; v_gene: TRBV6-5; abundance: NA; j_gene: TRBJ1-2; CDR3aa: CASSYSGQGVYGYTF; CDR3nt: TGTGCCAGCAGTTACTCGGGACAGGGGGTCTATGGCTACACCTTC
d_gene: NA; v_gene: TRBV10-3; abundance: NA; j_gene: TRBJ2-7; CDR3aa: CAISDEGYEQYF; CDR3nt: TGTGCCATCAGTGACGAGGGCTACGAGCAGTACTTC
d_gene: TRBD2; v_gene: TRBV5-1; abundance: once; j_gene: TRBJ2-2; CDR3aa: CASSRRTSGGTNTGELFF; CDR3nt: TGCGCCAGCAGCCGTAGGACTAGCGGGGGTACGAACACCGGGGAGCTGTTTTTT
d_gene: TRBD1; v_gene: TRBV5-4; abundance: NA; j_gene: TRBJ1-2; CDR3aa: CASSFPGTGDYGYTF; CDR3nt: TGTGCCAGCAGCTTCCCCGGGACAGGGGACTATGGCTACACCTTC
d_gene: NA; v_gene: TRBV5-1; abundance: NA; j_gene: TRBJ1-5; CDR3aa: CASSLATGSNQPQHF; CDR3nt: TGCGCCAGCAGCTTGGCCACGGGGAGCAATCAGCCCCAGCATTTT
d_gene: NA; v_gene: TRBV10-1; abundance: NA; j_gene: TRBJ2-1; CDR3aa: CASSNTRRQGLLRGSYNEQFF; CDR3nt: TGCGCCAGCAGTAATACTAGGCGACAGGGACTCTTGCGGGGCTCCTACAATGAGCAGTTCTTC
d_gene: NA; v_gene: TRBV7-9; abundance: NA; j_gene: TRBJ2-7; CDR3aa: CASSRRTYEQYF; CDR3nt: TGTGCCAGCTCAAGGAGAACCTACGAGCAGTACTTC
d_gene: NA; v_gene: TRBV27; abundance: NA; j_gene: TRBJ1-2; CDR3aa: CASSLRASRGIGYGYTF; CDR3nt: TGTGCCAGCAGCTTGCGAGCCTCTAGAGGGATAGGGTATGGCTACACCTTC
d_gene: NA; v_gene: TRBV4-1; abundance: NA; j_gene: TRBJ1-5; CDR3aa: CASSQEGSGNNQPQHF; CDR3nt: TGCGCCAGCAGCCAAGAAGGCAGCGGCAACAATCAGCCCCAGCATTTT
d_gene: TRBD1; v_gene: TRBV11-2; abundance: NA; j_gene: TRBJ1-1; CDR3aa: CASSFRTTGGIQKAFF; CDR3nt: TGTGCCAGCAGCTTTCGGACGACAGGGGGTATTCAGAAGGCTTTCTTT
d_gene: NA; v_gene: TRBV7-8; abundance: NA; j_gene: TRBJ1-1; CDR3aa: CASSLSPGTEAFF; CDR3nt: TGTGCCAGCAGCTTATCACCGGGGACTGAAGCTTTCTTT
d_gene: NA; v_gene: TRBV18; abundance: NA; j_gene: TRBJ1-1; CDR3aa: CASSQGTTEAFF; CDR3nt: TGTGCCAGCTCACAAGGGACAACTGAAGCTTTCTTT
d_gene: NA; v_gene: TRBV11-2; abundance: once; j_gene: TRBJ1-1; CDR3aa: CASSLDRYRVNTEAFF; CDR3nt: TGTGCCAGCAGCTTAGATAGGTACAGGGTGAACACTGAAGCTTTCTTT
d_gene: NA; v_gene: TRBV5-6; abundance: NA; j_gene: TRBJ2-7; CDR3aa: CASSLVSRVSYEQYF; CDR3nt: TGTGCCAGCAGCTTGGTATCCCGGGTCTCCTACGAGCAGTACTTC
d_gene: NA; v_gene: TRBV27; abundance: NA; j_gene: TRBJ2-7; CDR3aa: CATSIRSSYEQYF; CDR3nt: TGTGCCACGTCGATAAGGAGCTCCTACGAGCAGTACTTC
d_gene: TRBD1; v_gene: TRBV27; abundance: NA; j_gene: TRBJ2-7; CDR3aa: CARNGGQVGSSSYEQYF; CDR3nt: TGTGCCAGGAATGGCGGACAGGTTGGGAGTAGCTCCTACGAGCAGTACTTC
d_gene: TRBD2; v_gene: TRBV7-9; abundance: NA; j_gene: TRBJ2-5; CDR3aa: CASSSLAGTAETQYF; CDR3nt: TGTGCCAGCAGCTCTCTAGCGGGTACAGCGGAGACCCAGTACTTC
d_gene: NA; v_gene: TRBV5-1; abundance: few; j_gene: TRBJ1-2; CDR3aa: CASSLASQGTNYGYTF; CDR3nt: TGCGCCAGCAGCTTGGCCTCACAGGGTACCAACTATGGCTACACCTTC
d_gene: NA; v_gene: TRBV10-3; abundance: NA; j_gene: TRBJ2-3; CDR3aa: CAIRGLFSRQYF; CDR3nt: TGTGCCATCAGGGGGCTCTTTAGTAGACAGTATTTT
d_gene: TRBD2; v_gene: TRBV7-2; abundance: NA; j_gene: TRBJ2-5; CDR3aa: CASSSGSGSWETQYF; CDR3nt: TGTGCCAGCAGCAGTGGCAGCGGGAGTTGGGAGACCCAGTACTTC
d_gene: NA; v_gene: TRBV27; abundance: NA; j_gene: TRBJ1-2; CDR3aa: CASSPRTARYGYTF; CDR3nt: TGTGCCAGCAGTCCAAGGACAGCTCGGTATGGCTACACCTTC
d_gene: NA; v_gene: TRBV11-2; abundance: NA; j_gene: TRBJ1-2; CDR3aa: CASRADSNYGYTF; CDR3nt: TGTGCCAGCAGGGCGGACAGTAACTATGGCTACACCTTC
d_gene: TRBD2; v_gene: TRBV10-3; abundance: NA; j_gene: TRBJ2-3; CDR3aa: CAISDGSGGASADTQYF; CDR3nt: TGTGCCATCAGTGATGGTAGCGGGGGGGCCTCCGCAGATACGCAGTATTTT
d_gene: TRBD1; v_gene: TRBV18; abundance: NA; j_gene: TRBJ1-3; CDR3aa: CASSPPWTGSSLSGNTIYF; CDR3nt: TGTGCCAGCTCACCACCGTGGACAGGGTCCTCCTTATCTGGAAACACCATATATTTT
d_gene: NA; v_gene: TRBV15; abundance: once; j_gene: TRBJ2-7; CDR3aa: CATSRDRGTRGEQYF; CDR3nt: TGTGCCACCAGCAGAGATCGAGGGACACGAGGCGAGCAGTACTTC
d_gene: TRBD1; v_gene: TRBV19; abundance: NA; j_gene: TRBJ1-5; CDR3aa: CASNDRDNQPQHF; CDR3nt: TGTGCCAGTAACGACAGGGACAATCAGCCCCAGCATTTT
d_gene: NA; v_gene: TRBV2; abundance: NA; j_gene: TRBJ1-1; CDR3aa: CASSELGGNTEAFF; CDR3nt: TGTGCCAGCAGTGAGTTAGGGGGAAACACTGAAGCTTTCTTT
d_gene: TRBD2; v_gene: TRBV2; abundance: NA; j_gene: TRBJ2-4; CDR3aa: CASSVLAENIQYF; CDR3nt: TGTGCCAGCAGTGTACTAGCGGAAAACATTCAGTACTTC
d_gene: NA; v_gene: TRBV20-1; abundance: NA; j_gene: TRBJ2-7; CDR3aa: CSIGQSYEQYF; CDR3nt: TGCAGTATTGGGCAGTCCTACGAGCAGTACTTC
d_gene: TRBD1; v_gene: TRBV9; abundance: once; j_gene: TRBJ1-2; CDR3aa: CASSHRDRDRYGYTF; CDR3nt: TGTGCCAGCAGCCACCGGGACAGGGACCGCTATGGCTACACCTTC
d_gene: TRBD2; v_gene: TRBV4-3; abundance: NA; j_gene: TRBJ2-1; CDR3aa: CASSQDALAGVEQFF; CDR3nt: TGCGCCAGCAGCCAAGATGCGCTAGCGGGGGTTGAGCAGTTCTTC
d_gene: NA; v_gene: TRBV6-4; abundance: NA; j_gene: TRBJ2-1; CDR3aa: CASSDPLTGWSFF; CDR3nt: TGTGCCAGCAGTGACCCCCTTACAGGGTGGTCTTTCTTC
d_gene: TRBD1; v_gene: TRBV5-6; abundance: NA; j_gene: TRBJ2-1; CDR3aa: CASSRQGSFYNEQFF; CDR3nt: TGTGCCAGCAGCAGACAGGGGTCCTTTTACAATGAGCAGTTCTTC
d_gene: TRBD1; v_gene: TRBV4-3; abundance: NA; j_gene: TRBJ2-1; CDR3aa: CASSQDHRGYNEQFF; CDR3nt: TGCGCCAGCAGCCAAGACCACAGGGGCTACAATGAGCAGTTCTTC
d_gene: NA; v_gene: TRBV6-5; abundance: NA; j_gene: TRBJ1-1; CDR3aa: CASSYSEGLNTEAFF; CDR3nt: TGTGCCAGCAGTTACTCGGAGGGGCTGAACACTGAAGCTTTCTTT
d_gene: NA; v_gene: TRBV21-1; abundance: NA; j_gene: TRBJ2-5; CDR3aa: CASSPRISRGPEPVGETQYF; CDR3nt: TGTGCCAGCAGCCCCCGAATCTCCAGGGGGCCCGAGCCGGTCGGAGAGACCCAGTACTTC
d_gene: NA; v_gene: TRBV6-1; abundance: NA; j_gene: TRBJ1-5; CDR3aa: CASSAAQGAQPQHF; CDR3nt: TGTGCCAGCAGTGCTGCACAGGGTGCTCAGCCCCAGCATTTT
d_gene: NA; v_gene: TRBV18; abundance: NA; j_gene: TRBJ1-1; CDR3aa: CASSPYQGSDNTEAFF; CDR3nt: TGTGCCAGCTCACCGTACCAGGGGAGTGACAACACTGAAGCTTTCTTT
d_gene: TRBD1; v_gene: TRBV6-4; abundance: once; j_gene: TRBJ1-2; CDR3aa: CASSRTGGTNNYGYTF; CDR3nt: TGTGCCAGTTCTCGGACAGGGGGCACAAATAACTATGGCTACACCTTC
d_gene: NA; v_gene: TRBV29-1; abundance: NA; j_gene: TRBJ2-6; CDR3aa: CSAPAGAGANVLTF; CDR3nt: TGCAGCGCCCCTGCGGGGGCAGGGGCCAACGTCCTGACTTTC
d_gene: TRBD1; v_gene: TRBV19; abundance: NA; j_gene: TRBJ1-2; CDR3aa: CASSIQGVNYGYPF; CDR3nt: TGTGCCAGTAGTATCCAGGGGGTAAACTATGGCTACCCCTTC